The entry that follows covers one T cell receptor (beta chain) sequence. The specificity of this receptor is unknown. No base quality information exists; no much larger clone differs at one position. The sample originates from a study of cytomegalovirus exposure and HLA in healthy donors (dated by TCRdb to the late 2010s). Concerning the study at large: In an earlier analysis of several hundred of the donors, less than 350 Gb of sequence data and 120 million or so unique TCR beta sequences from roughly 190 million T cells were reported. Approximately 310 gigabases of sequencing data and tens of millions of unique TCR sequences were included in an early release covering under 650 HLA-typed donors. To predict cytomegalovirus infection status, the study combined high-throughput TCR immunosequencing, statistical association of individual TCRs with disease status, and machine learning. Four to six DR-DQ haplotypes were handled as single units for association and clustering because linkage in the cohort was strong. The T cell repertoires of roughly 660 subjects were profiled by immunosequencing and related to cytomegalovirus serostatus. Genome-wide SNP genotypes for about 65% of the 666 donors were used in a later genetic analysis, which treated that subset as a discovery cohort. Rather than drawing on any new phenotypic data, the later analysis identified candidate immune exposures from TCR beta sequences and the way those sequences occurred across donors. Of the 300 to 500 genotyped donors, 81% were placed in the genetic ancestry cluster associated with self-reported Caucasian donors. The study was designed to test whether signatures of past pathogen exposure could be identified by cataloging public T cell receptors. Among around 400 genotyped donors of the cohort, an average of around 220,000 unique TCR beta nucleotide sequences was sequenced per donor, of which 15% to 20% were non-productive. In a later analysis, previously published TCR beta repertoires from 550 to 750 donors were re-analyzed and high-resolution HLA genotyping was added so that TCR occurrence patterns could be studied. Typing coverage varied by locus: 629-630 donors for A, B, C, DRB1 and DQB1; roughly 560 for DQA1; more than 600 for DPA1; approximately 490 for DPB1. Donor age, sex, ethnicity and CMV serostatus were collected together with the repertoire data. To decide whether each TCR beta V gene segment behaved as functional or pseudogenic, an earlier analysis of approximately 600 of the donors relied on high-throughput TCR beta sequencing. A separate validation cohort of some 130 different subjects was used in addition to the roughly 720-subject first cohort. All discovery cohort repertoires had been generated using a single sequencing platform. Class I and class II HLA loci were covered by the typing at four-digit resolution. Broader findings and caveats from the paper: Over 15 rarely observed V segments, including chromosome 9 orphons, were excluded from the earlier analysis of about 600 of the donors because counts were too low. A further reported finding was that TCR beta sequences accurately predicted the HLA-A and HLA-B alleles for most subjects in the first cohort. According to a later analysis, TCR association rates differed among HLA loci, with DRB1 alleles showing the most associated TCRs and HLA-C alleles showing the fewest. In a later analysis, more than 15,000 TCR beta sequences were associated with specific HLA alleles at a false discovery rate of 0.05. The 87-base-pair reads could not distinguish some IMGT-functional V segments, including TRBV6-2 and TRBV6-3, so those segments were excluded. A total of roughly 160 TCR beta chains were listed by the study as associated with cytomegalovirus. The only immune exposure information available for the cohort was CMV serostatus. Most CMV-associated TCR beta chains appeared to be HLA-restricted in a later analysis, and the HLA associations seemed to be driven largely by CMV exposure. Several of the top co-occurrence clusters appeared to be linked to parvovirus B19, influenza, CMV and Epstein-Barr virus, according to a later analysis. Sequencing depth was assumed to be roughly uniform across donors in the presence/absence analyses, though that assumption may not hold. In a later genetic analysis, a missense DCLRE1C variant was associated with V-gene and J-gene trimming of TCR beta chains, and the association was replicated in an independent cohort. Linkage disequilibrium might explain the correlated functional status among segregating V segments, but an unknown experimental factor could not be excluded. The authors suggested that the approach could potentially be extended to other disease states and immunological phenotypes. Across donors, most TCR sequences were observed very rarely, whereas some public TCRs were present in many individuals. In a later genetic analysis, fewer N-insertions in productive TCRs were reported among donors in an Asian-associated ancestry cluster than the approximately 670-donor mean. Because some donors lacked HLA typing at each locus, the association tests relied only on the typed subset. In a later analysis, HLA-associated TCR beta chains showed more clonal expansion and lower generation probabilities than non-associated chains that were equally common. This cohort had only TCR beta chains sequenced, and the lack of alpha or paired-chain data limited which features could be detected. In vitro tests confirmed that a few of the cytomegalovirus-associated TCR beta chains recognize cytomegalovirus antigens. The classifier was reported to diagnose cytomegalovirus status with high specificity and sensitivity in both the original and validation cohorts. A cluster of highly shared sequence variants was judged likely to represent a technical artifact of the sequencing pipeline. Strong co-occurrence of HLA alleles, especially DR and DQ, made assigning TCR associations to individual alleles difficult. An earlier analysis of approximately 590 of the donors showed that most TCR beta V segments appeared in productive rearrangements either about 90% or about 30% of the time, which broadly matched IMGT annotations.

The cohort comprised some 700 healthy bone marrow donors. Cohort members were all nominally healthy when sampled, although unrecorded immune exposures were likely present. The donor tested CMV seropositive and was one of the 289 seropositive cohort members. Each donor provided a peripheral blood sample, and peripheral blood mononuclear cells were used for TCR beta sequencing. The Qiagen DNeasy Blood Extraction Kit was used to extract genomic DNA from the blood cell samples. The V end loses 2 bases and the J end loses 0 bases, and a stretch of 8 bases separates them. The cysteine opens and the phenylalanine closes a CDR3 of 15 amino acids. Kept here is only the CDR3 DNA, which spans 45 bases and is read in frame from base 1. The germline V gene yields SGHAT for CDR1 and FQNNGV for CDR2. Library generation was performed with the immunoSEQ multiplex PCR assay. For the multiplex PCR, a mixture combining 60 forward primers for TCR Vbeta segments and 13 reverse primers for TCR Jbeta segments was used. The CDR3 region of rearranged TCR beta genes was amplified from genomic DNA with a multiplex PCR assay. Amplified TCR beta libraries were sequenced as 87-base-pair reads on the Illumina HiSeq System. On the study's bioinformatics: Across the 700 or so repertoires, a later analysis counted 78 million or so unique TCR beta chains, roughly 11 million of which were shared by at least two donors. To remove PCR and sequencing errors, raw reads were error-corrected and collapsed into unique sequences using a nearest-neighbor algorithm that merged closely related sequences. To assign V, D and J gene segments, CDR3 sequences were aligned to IMGT reference sequences. Each retained sequence needed at least a six-nucleotide match to both a V gene segment and a J gene segment. A rearrangement counted as productive if the CDR3 had no stop codons and remained in frame with V and J, and every other rearrangement counted as non-productive. CDR3 was defined according to IMGT convention as the region running from the second conserved V-encoded cysteine to the conserved J-encoded phenylalanine. In an earlier analysis of more than 550 of the donors, sequences lacking an unambiguous match to a single V gene segment were excluded. In an earlier analysis of around 590 of the donors, a V segment was called functional when productive rearrangements were above 56.7%, and segregating when the standard deviation between donors exceeded 5%. A statistical classification framework was built to diagnose cytomegalovirus status from the catalog of TCR beta chain sequences. V and J gene assignment, in a later analysis, came from comparing TCR nucleotide sequences with IMGT/GENE-DB human TR gene sequences. The TCRdist pipeline was used in a later analysis to assign CDR3 sequences and most-parsimonious VDJ recombination scenarios. In a later analysis, each TCR beta chain was defined by its CDR3 amino acid sequence together with its V-gene family, and reads without a unique V-gene family were excluded. To address suspected cross-contamination and a sequencing artifact, a later analysis removed around 600 highly shared, low-generation-probability nucleotide sequences. In a later analysis, a clonal expansion index for each public chain was calculated from normalized within-repertoire ranks of inferred template counts. In a later analysis, generation probabilities were computed with a VDJ recombination model fitted to out-of-frame rearrangements, and the resulting probabilities were checked against IGoR. Hypergeometric tests were used in a later analysis to score TCR-TCR, TCR-HLA and TCR-CMV co-occurrence, with a repertoire-size bias correction applied to the TCR pairs. In a later analysis, false discovery rates were estimated by permuting HLA or CMV assignments 20 times. In a later analysis, co-occurring TCRs were grouped using DBSCAN, and TCRdist sequence similarity was added for clustering within HLA-allele-positive subsets. For co-occurrence clustering, repertoires with fewer than 30,000 or more than 120,000 public chains were excluded, along with about five repertoires with anomalous nucleotide sharing. What TCRdb holds here is the immuneACCESS table cut down to in-frame rearrangements. Part of the clones is not present; checked against another copy, under half of the missing clones reflect an unresolved V gene, and the others are unexplained. V and J calls plus clone size are reproduced from that table; the DNA served to infer D and trimming. Recorded for this sample are about 160,000 clones; approximately 84% of them occurred a single time. Approximately 6.8% of the sample comes from the top ten.

This receptor was identified in a male donor in good health and CMV-seropositive. The rearrangement combines TRBV11-2 with TRBJ2-1; TRBD2 is perhaps the D gene, given 5 matching bases. Sequenced material: PBMCs. CDR3 loop: CASSLSEGSYNEQFF. The DNA reads TGTGCCAGCAGCTTAAGCGAGGGCTCCTACAATGAGCAGTTCTTC.